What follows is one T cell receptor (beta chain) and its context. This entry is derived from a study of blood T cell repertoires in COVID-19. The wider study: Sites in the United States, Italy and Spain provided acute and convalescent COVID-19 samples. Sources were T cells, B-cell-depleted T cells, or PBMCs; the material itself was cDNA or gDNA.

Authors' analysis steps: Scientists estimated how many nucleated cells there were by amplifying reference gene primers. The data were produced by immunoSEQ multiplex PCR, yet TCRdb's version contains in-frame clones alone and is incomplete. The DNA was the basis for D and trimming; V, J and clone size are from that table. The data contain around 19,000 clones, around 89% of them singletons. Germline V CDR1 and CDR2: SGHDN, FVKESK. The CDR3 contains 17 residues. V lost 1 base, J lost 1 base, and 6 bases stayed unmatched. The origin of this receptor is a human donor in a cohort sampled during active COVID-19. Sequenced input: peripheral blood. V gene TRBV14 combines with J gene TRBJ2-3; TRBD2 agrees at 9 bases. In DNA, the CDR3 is TGTGCCAGCAGCCAAGTTGGGTGGACTAGCGGCACAGATACGCAGTATTTT. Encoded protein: CASSQVGWTSGTDTQYF.